The 14 T cell receptor beta chains presented below share a single source sample, sequenced in a study of shared clonotypes between healthy human individuals. Some clones are missing from TCRdb's copy, which holds only in-frame ones; the method was immunoSEQ multiplex PCR. The data contain hundreds of thousands of clones, approximately 79% of them singletons. Source material: memory CD4+ T cells sorted from blood. Sample subset: CD45RA-negative fraction. The receptors stem from a man aged 25-45 years in good health.

The chain has TRBV18 and TRBJ2-1, with no clear D. V lost 2 bases and J 6 bases, leaving 11 bases between the germline ends. The CDR3 is made up of 14 amino acids. Per germline, CDR1 KGHSH and CDR2 LQKENI. The CDR3 here is CASSPVKSFNEQFF. The CDR3 nucleotides are TGTGCCAGCTCACCAGTTAAGAGTTTCAATGAGCAGTTCTTC.

This clone was observed a single time. This chain links TRBV14 with TRBJ2-1; 7 nucleotides align to TRBD2. Germline V gene lookup returns CDR1 SGHDN and CDR2 FVKESK. The CDR3 is 14 amino acids. After removal of 4 bases from V and 12 bases from J, the junction contained 12 bases not matched to a gene. CDR3 loop: CASSPVFEGGSQFF. CDR3 sequence (DNA): TGTGCCAGCAGCCCAGTATTTGAGGGAGGGTCGCAGTTCTTC. Together with reference TRBV14 and TRBJ2-1, the CDR3 gives the full variable domain: EAGVTQFPSHSVIEKGQTVTLRCDPISGHDNLYWYRRVMGKEIKFLLHFVKESKQDESGMPNNRFLAERTGGTYSTLKVQPAELEDSGVYFCASSPVFEGGSQFFGPGTRLTVL.

The chain recombines TRBV25-1 with TRBJ2-5; the D is unclear. The CDR3 is 13 amino acids. Trimming shortened V by 7 bases and J by 4 bases, and 13 bases separated the two germline ends. Germline assignment: CDR1 MGHDK and CDR2 SYGVNS. The CDR3 DNA is TGTGCCAGCACCCGCGGACCAACAGAGACCCAGTACTTC. This encodes CASTRGPTETQYF. The variable domain in full, completed from reference TRBV25-1 and TRBJ2-5, reads EADIYQTPRYLVIGTGKKITLECSQTMGHDKMYWYQQDPGMELHLIHYSYGVNSTEKGDLSSESTVSRIRTEHFPLTLESARPSHTSQYLCASTRGPTETQYFGPGTRLLVL.

The chain joins TRBV2 to TRBJ2-5, with 8 bases fitting TRBD2. This CDR3 has 13 amino acids. The germline CDR1 and CDR2 sequences are SNHLY and FYNNEI. V was pared by 7 bases and J by 9 bases, with 10 bases of the junction left unmatched. In nucleotides, the CDR3 is TGTGCCAGCAACGGCGGGAGGCGGGGGGCCCAGTACTTC. The encoded protein is CASNGGRRGAQYF.

This chain links TRBV6-5 with TRBJ2-7; tentatively, D is TRBD1 or TRBD2 (7 bases each). Germline loops: CDR1 MNHEY, CDR2 SVGAGI. This CDR3 has 15 amino acids. V was cut by 0 bases and J by 4 bases, with 13 bases left in between. The CDR3 bases are TGTGCCAGCAGTTACTCGAGCAGGGGGGGTTACGAGCAGTACTTC. Its protein is CASSYSSRGGYEQYF.

This chain connects TRBV2 to TRBJ1-1; D is undetermined. The germline V gene encodes CDR1 SNHLY and CDR2 FYNNEI. This CDR3 has 13 residues. Trimming took 10 bases from V and 1 from J, leaving 13 bases between them. In DNA form, the CDR3 reads TGTGCCACCTCAAGAAGACCGAACACTGAAGCTTTCTTT. Its protein is CATSRRPNTEAFF.

The chain is built from TRBV5-4 and TRBJ2-7; 8 nucleotides align to TRBD1. From germline, CDR1 is SGHNT and CDR2 YYREEE (reference sequence). V lost 3 bases and J lost 6; bases outside the gene matches: 5. CDR3 size: 13 residues. The CDR3 loop is CASSSDRVGEQYF. CDR3 bases: TGTGCCAGCAGCTCGGACAGGGTTGGCGAGCAGTACTTC.

This clone was recorded many times. The chain uses TRBV10-3 and TRBJ1-1, with D perhaps matching TRBD1 (6 bases). The ends were cut back, 5 bases at V and 2 bases at J, with 12 bases in the middle. The CDR3 runs 14 residues. The germline CDR1 and CDR2 sequences are ENHRY and SYGVKD. CDR3 sequence reads: CAISTTGFNTEAFF. The CDR3 nucleotides read TGTGCCATCAGTACCACAGGGTTCAACACTGAAGCTTTCTTT.

V is TRBV11-2 and J is TRBJ1-3; D unclear. The length of the CDR3 is 13 residues. V lost 3 bases, J lost 2 bases, and 5 bases lay in between. Germline values: CDR1 SGHAT, CDR2 FQNNGV. The CDR3 DNA reads TGTGCCAGCAGCTTGCCACCTGGAAACACCATATATTTT. Translated: CASSLPPGNTIYF.

The chain uses TRBV29-1 and TRBJ2-4; a weak D match, TRBD1 (6 bases). In germline, CDR1 is SQVTM, CDR2 ANQGSEA. The V and J ends lost 4 bases and 2 bases respectively, with 18 bases between them. This CDR3 has 16 residues. In DNA form, the CDR3 reads TGCAGCGTTGTGGACAGTGAAGACTATACCAAAAACATTCAGTACTTC. This sequence encodes CSVVDSEDYTKNIQYF.

This clone has only one observation. V is TRBV30 and J is TRBJ2-3; 8 bases map to TRBD1. The CDR3 has 13 amino acids. The germline gives CDR1 GTSNPN, CDR2 SVGIG (reference sequence). The V segment lost 4 bases and the J segment 4 bases; nucleotides outside the gene matches: 4. Here the CDR3 DNA reads TGTGCCTGGAACGACAGGGGAGCAGATACGCAGTATTTT. This gives the protein CAWNDRGADTQYF. Based on the CDR3 plus reference TRBV30 and TRBJ2-3, the full variable domain is SQTIHQWPATLVQPVGSPLSLECTVEGTSNPNLYWYRQAAGRGLQLLFYSVGIGQISSEVPQNLSASRPQDRQFILSSKKLLLSDSGFYLCAWNDRGADTQYFGPGTRLTVL.

Remarks on this clone: Other DNA sequences in this specimen translate into the identical CDR3. The chain combines TRBV18 with TRBJ2-1, with D perhaps TRBD2 (6 bases). Looked up from germline, CDR1 is KGHSH and CDR2 is LQKENI. This CDR3 is built from 15 residues. Trimming shortened V by 9 bases and J by 3 bases, and 18 bases separated the two germline ends. For the CDR3, the DNA is TGTGCCAGTTCCCCGGGACTCCTGGGCTACAATGAGCAGTTCTTC. This codes for CASSPGLLGYNEQFF.

The rearrangement links TRBV28 to TRBJ2-1; D is undetermined. Germline CDR1 is MDHEN and CDR2 is SYDVKM. The CDR3 runs to 16 residues. V was clipped by 4 bases and J by 0 bases, with 13 bases between them. CDR3 in DNA: TGTGCCAGCAGTTCCTTCACCCTTGGCTCCTACAATGAGCAGTTCTTC. The encoded protein is CASSSFTLGSYNEQFF.

Here the CDR3 DNA reads TGCAGCGTTTACAGGGGAGAAGCTTTCTTT. Translation: CSVYRGEAFF. The V and J genes are TRBV29-1 and TRBJ1-1; TRBD1 aligns across 7 bases. The ends lost 5 bases at V and 8 bases at J; junction bases unmatched: 2. Germline V gene lookup returns CDR1 SQVTM and CDR2 ANQGSEA. The CDR3 contains 10 residues.